These 25 T cell receptor beta chains originate from one sample sequenced in a study of blood T cell repertoires in COVID-19. The repertoire was sequenced with immunoSEQ multiplex PCR; TCRdb's copy has only in-frame clones and lacks some. The sample carries about 400,000 clones, roughly 87% recorded once. Sequenced sample: PBMCs or T cells enriched from blood (not recorded which). The receptors here all came from a young woman who had recovered from COVID-19.

The V and J genes are TRBV4-1 and TRBJ2-1; 12 bases agree with TRBD2. V shed 3 bases and J 0 bases; nucleotides not matched to a gene: 15. CDR3 length: 21 amino acids. The germline V gene has CDR1 MGHRA and CDR2 YSYEKL. The CDR3 is CASSQDPGLAGRLSSYNEQFF. CDR3 nucleotides: TGCGCCAGCAGCCAGGATCCGGGACTAGCGGGCCGTTTGAGCTCCTACAATGAGCAGTTCTTC.

The rearrangement links TRBV5-1 to TRBJ2-5, with 12 nucleotides matching TRBD2. Per the germline V gene, CDR1 is SGHRS and CDR2 is YFSETQ. The CDR3 is made up of 18 amino acids. J was trimmed by 0 bases and V by 0 bases; bases with no gene match: 6. CDR3 nucleotide sequence: TGCGCCAGCAGCTTGGAAAGGACTAGCGGGACCTACCAAGAGACCCAGTACTTC. Amino acids: CASSLERTSGTYQETQYF.

The V gene is TRBV28, the J gene TRBJ2-1, with TRBD1 matching over 7 bases. This CDR3 is 16 amino acids long. Germline trimming cut 5 bases from V and 3 bases from J; bases unmatched to any gene: 10. From germline, CDR1 is MDHEN and CDR2 SYDVKM. CDR3 sequence reads: CASSTGDRGLYNEQFF. The CDR3, as DNA: TGTGCCAGCAGTACAGGGGACCGGGGCCTCTACAATGAGCAGTTCTTC. The full variable domain, in which reference TRBV28 and TRBJ2-1 provide the parts outside the CDR3, is DVKVTQSSRYLVKRTGEKVFLECVQDMDHENMFWYRQDPGLGLRLIYFSYDVKMKEKGDIPEGYSVSREKKERFSLILESASTNQTSMYLCASSTGDRGLYNEQFFGPGTRLTVL.

This chain joins TRBV10-3 and TRBJ2-3; TRBD2 is a possible D gene (5 bases). CDR1 ENHRY and CDR2 SYGVKD come from the germline V gene. This CDR3 comprises 14 residues. V lost 6 bases to trimming and J lost 2 bases, with 12 bases between them. The CDR3 loop reads CAIRPLEYTDTQYF. For the CDR3, the DNA is TGTGCCATCAGACCACTAGAATACACAGATACGCAGTATTTT.

This chain connects TRBV7-2 to TRBJ2-7, with 7 bases lining up with TRBD1. J gave up 3 bases and V 2 bases, and 7 bases lay outside the gene matches. In germline, CDR1 is SGHTA, CDR2 FQGNSA. The CDR3 spans 15 residues. The CDR3 DNA reads as TGTGCCAGCAGCTTATCCCGGGACAGCCACTACGAGCAGTACTTC. Amino acids: CASSLSRDSHYEQYF.

This clone was recorded only once. The J gene is TRBJ1-4, the V gene TRBV6-1, with a tentative D call TRBD1 (6 bases). Germline CDR1 reads MNHNS; CDR2 reads SASEGT. Trimming took off 4 bases at V and 0 bases at J, with 12 bases between the two ends. CDR3 length equals 16 residues. Written as DNA, the CDR3 is TGTGCCAGCAGTGTTTGGACAGTTGCAACTAATGAAAAACTGTTTTTT. It specifies CASSVWTVATNEKLFF.

This chain connects TRBV30 to TRBJ1-1; tentative D call: TRBD1 (6 bases). V lost 3 bases and J 8 bases, leaving 22 bases between the germline ends. Germline V gene sequence: CDR1 GTSNPN, CDR2 SVGIG (reference sequence). The CDR3 contains 15 residues. The CDR3 reads CAWSTRFGGGMEAFF. The CDR3 nucleotides read TGTGCCTGGAGCACCAGATTTGGTGGGGGCATGGAAGCTTTCTTT.

In DNA, the CDR3 is TGCGCCAGCAGCTTGGAAGTGAATCGGGAGACCCAGTACTTC. Protein product: CASSLEVNRETQYF. The rearrangement uses TRBV5-1 and TRBJ2-5; unclear D gene. Germline V gives CDR1 SGHRS, CDR2 YFSETQ. The CDR3 covers 14 residues. Trimming removed 0 bases at V and 5 bases at J, with 11 bases between.

This chain connects TRBV11-2 to TRBJ2-3; 12 bases are shared with TRBD2. The CDR3 loop spans 17 amino acids. CDR1 is SGHAT and CDR2 is FQNNGV in the germline V gene. The ends lost 1 base at V and 3 bases at J; junction bases unmatched: 5. The CDR3 region has the DNA TGTGCCAGCAGCTTAGGAGTGACTAGCGGGAGTACAGATACGCAGTATTTT. This codes for CASSLGVTSGSTDTQYF.

This chain links TRBV6-1 with TRBJ2-7, with 7 bases aligning to TRBD1. The V gene end was trimmed by 4 bases and the J gene end by 6 bases; junction bases not matched to a gene: 3. The CDR3 is made up of 12 amino acids. Germline loops: CDR1 MNHNS, CDR2 SASEGT. CDR3 loop: CASSARTGEQYF. In DNA, the CDR3 is TGTGCCAGCAGTGCCCGGACAGGCGAGCAGTACTTC.

The rearrangement joins TRBV30 to TRBJ1-6, with D perhaps TRBD1 (5 bases). CDR3 size: 18 residues. Looked up from germline, CDR1 is GTSNPN and CDR2 is SVGIG (reference sequence). V gave up 4 bases and J gave up 5 bases, with 24 bases separating them. The CDR3 DNA is TGTGCCTGGAACCCGCGGGACGGCCTTGAATTCGATAATTCACCCCTCCACTTT. This codes for CAWNPRDGLEFDNSPLHF.

This clone has just one count. This rearrangement joins TRBV19 to TRBJ1-3, with D unclear. This CDR3 is 15 amino acids long. CDR1 is LNHDA, CDR2 SQIVND, per germline (reference sequence). V lost 4 bases, J lost 2 bases, and 12 bases lay in between. The CDR3 here is CASSTAVVTGNTIYF. CDR3 sequence (DNA): TGTGCCAGTAGTACGGCGGTGGTGACTGGAAACACCATATATTTT.

The chain has TRBV2 and TRBJ1-1, with D possibly being TRBD1 (6 bases). This CDR3 has 14 amino acids. With 6 bases removed from V and 5 bases from J, the gap between germline ends came to 16 bases. Germline CDR1 and CDR2: SNHLY and FYNNEI. The CDR3 nucleotides read TGTGCCAGCAGGGAACAGGGTATGGGGACTGAAGCTTTCTTT. It encodes CASREQGMGTEAFF.

The rearrangement joins TRBV24-1 to TRBJ1-4; D unclear. Germline V gene sequence: CDR1 KGHDR, CDR2 SFDVKD. This CDR3 is built from 13 residues. Trimming cost V 4 bases and J 7 bases, with 9 bases left between them. This CDR3 reads CATSDPPSEKLFF. In DNA form, the CDR3 reads TGTGCCACCAGTGACCCCCCATCTGAAAAACTGTTTTTT.

The gene calls are TRBV30 and TRBJ1-2; tentatively, D is TRBD1 (5 bases). Between the trimmed V and J ends, which lost 5 bases and 6 bases, there was a span of 31 bases. The V gene's germline CDR1 is GTSNPN and CDR2 SVGIG (reference sequence). The CDR3 runs to 18 residues. Here the CDR3 DNA reads TGTGCCTGGTCGAATTTAGAAGGTTTCGGGGGTTTCGGGCATGGCTACACCTTC. It translates to CAWSNLEGFGGFGHGYTF. Together with reference TRBV30 and TRBJ1-2, the CDR3 gives the full variable domain: SQTIHQWPATLVQPVGSPLSLECTVEGTSNPNLYWYRQAAGRGLQLLFYSVGIGQISSEVPQNLSASRPQDRQFILSSKKLLLSDSGFYLCAWSNLEGFGGFGHGYTFGSGTRLTVV.

V and J are TRBV2 and TRBJ2-1; 9 bases map to TRBD1. Germline CDR1 reads SNHLY; CDR2 reads FYNNEI. The CDR3 has 16 amino acids. V lost 10 bases and J lost 8; bases outside the gene matches: 18. The CDR3, as DNA: TGTGCCAACCTACAGGGGACAGGGCTGTCGGTCCATGAGCAGTTCTTC. Amino acids: CANLQGTGLSVHEQFF.

This clone showed up just a few times. This chain uses TRBV7-9 with TRBJ1-4, with 9 bases aligning to TRBD1. The CDR3 consists of 14 residues. Germline CDR1 SEHNR, CDR2 FQNEAQ (reference sequence). The J segment lost 4 bases and the V segment lost 7 bases, leaving 4 bases of the junction unmatched. The CDR3 region is CASTPGQGNEKLFF. The CDR3, as DNA: TGTGCCAGCACGCCGGGACAGGGTAATGAAAAACTGTTTTTT. The variable domain in full, completed from reference TRBV7-9 and TRBJ1-4, reads DTGVSQNPRHKITKRGQNVTFRCDPISEHNRLYWYRQTLGQGPEFLTYFQNEAQLEKSRLLSDRFSAERPKGSFSTLEIQRTEQGDSAMYLCASTPGQGNEKLFFGSGTQLSVL.

This clone has just one count. J is TRBJ2-4 and V is TRBV5-1, with 7 bases matching TRBD2. The CDR3 runs 16 residues. The germline V gene encodes CDR1 SGHRS and CDR2 YFSETQ. Unmatched junction bases numbered 6, after V lost 1 base and J lost 2 bases. CDR3: CASSLLTGGTKNIQYF. Written as DNA, the CDR3 is TGCGCCAGCAGCTTGCTAACGGGGGGTACCAAAAACATTCAGTACTTC.

This clone was detected once. This rearrangement joins TRBV13 to TRBJ2-7; D might be TRBD1 (6 bases). Germline V gives CDR1 PRHDT, CDR2 FYEKMQ (reference sequence). The CDR3 consists of 14 residues. Deletions cut 5 bases from V and 2 bases from J, with 13 bases between. The CDR3 nucleotides read TGTGCCAGCAGCCCGGACAGTACGACCTACGAGCAGTACTTC. Amino acids: CASSPDSTTYEQYF.

This chain joins TRBV5-5 and TRBJ2-7; tentatively, D is TRBD1 (6 bases). This CDR3 has 15 amino acids. CDR1 is SGHKS, CDR2 YYEKEE, per germline (reference sequence). Trimming left V 3 bases short and J 3 bases short, with 16 bases between. The CDR3 protein is CASSSSPGAYYEQYF. DNA of the CDR3: TGTGCCAGCAGCTCATCCCCAGGGGCGTACTACGAGCAGTACTTC.

This chain uses TRBV9 with TRBJ2-1; 8 bases line up with TRBD2. The CDR3 has 12 residues. Germline trimming cut 0 bases from V and 16 bases from J; bases unmatched to any gene: 6. CDR1 SGDLS and CDR2 YYNGEE come from the germline V gene. This CDR3 reads CASSVGETSVFF. The CDR3 DNA reads TGTGCCAGCAGCGTAGGAGAGACTAGCGTTTTCTTC.

This rearrangement joins TRBV9 to TRBJ1-6; TRBD1 matches 7 bases. CDR3 length: 14 residues. V shed 4 bases and J 10 bases; nucleotides not matched to a gene: 8. Germline V gene sequence: CDR1 SGDLS, CDR2 YYNGEE. The CDR3 spells CASSPDRVLSPLHF. DNA of the CDR3: TGTGCCAGCAGCCCAGACAGGGTATTGTCACCCCTCCACTTT.

V gene TRBV5-4 combines with J gene TRBJ1-1; D remains unclear. Germline CDR1 SGHNT, CDR2 YYREEE (reference sequence). The V end was cut by 4 bases, the J end by 0 bases, with 13 bases between. The CDR3 has 15 amino acids. The DNA for the CDR3 is TGTGCCAGCAGCCTCCCGGGGTCGGTGAACACTGAAGCTTTCTTT. This codes for CASSLPGSVNTEAFF.

The gene calls are TRBV6-6 and TRBJ1-6; 7 nucleotides align to TRBD1. In germline, CDR1 is MNHNY, CDR2 SVGAGI (reference sequence). The CDR3 is 14 residues long. The V gene end was trimmed by 6 bases and the J gene end by 6 bases; junction bases not matched to a gene: 5. This chain's CDR3 is CASRLTGANSPLHF. CDR3 DNA: TGTGCCAGCAGGCTAACAGGGGCTAATTCACCCCTCCACTTT.

This clone was counted between two and nine times. J is TRBJ1-6 and V is TRBV5-4; 11 positions match TRBD1. The CDR3 sequence is 17 residues long. Per germline, CDR1 SGHNT and CDR2 YYREEE (reference sequence). V lost 3 bases, J lost 5 bases, and 7 bases stayed unmatched. The CDR3 nucleotides read TGTGCCAGCAGCTGGGGCGGGGACAGGGGGAATAATTCACCCCTCCACTTT. Amino acids: CASSWGGDRGNNSPLHF.